These 9 T cell receptor beta chains were all obtained from the same sample, sequenced in a study of T cell changes during pregnancy in multiple sclerosis. Produced via immunoSEQ multiplex PCR; TCRdb's table is partial and in-frame only. Among under 70,000 clones listed, around 91% were seen once. The sample was peripheral blood, taken in the third trimester of pregnancy. Receptors originate from a female donor in good health, enrolled as a control in a pregnancy study.

This clone appeared once. The chain couples TRBV19 to TRBJ2-6, with 13 bases that match TRBD2. Germline-derived CDR1 and CDR2 are LNHDA and SQIVND (reference sequence). The V segment lost 6 bases and the J segment 1 base; nucleotides outside the gene matches: 3. This CDR3 contains 17 residues. CDR3 bases: TGTGCCAGTAGCCCGACTAGCGGGGGGTCTGGGGCCAACGTCCTGACTTTC. Its translation: CASSPTSGGSGANVLTF.

V usage is TRBV13 and J usage is TRBJ2-1; 11 positions agree with TRBD2. The CDR3 is made up of 18 amino acids. Germline-derived CDR1 and CDR2 are PRHDT and FYEKMQ (reference sequence). V shed 7 bases, J shed 0 bases, and the junction held 11 bases outside the gene matches. CDR3 nucleotide sequence: TGTGCCAGCATGTTACGACTAGCGGGATTTAGCTCCTACAATGAGCAGTTCTTC. This translates into CASMLRLAGFSSYNEQFF.

V usage is TRBV5-5 and J usage is TRBJ2-5; TRBD2 matches at 8 bases. From germline, CDR1 is SGHKS and CDR2 YYEKEE (reference sequence). Trimming removed 4 bases from V and 5 bases from J; junction bases left unmatched: 10. The CDR3 extends over 15 amino acids. This chain's CDR3 is CASSTGGLAIETQYF. The DNA of the CDR3 is TGTGCCAGCAGCACCGGTGGACTAGCAATTGAGACCCAGTACTTC.

This chain connects TRBV9 to TRBJ1-1, with a possible D match to TRBD1 (5 bases). Germline CDR1 and CDR2: SGDLS and YYNGEE. Trimming shortened V by 6 bases and J by 3 bases, and 9 bases separated the two germline ends. The CDR3 has 12 amino acids. CDR3 amino acids: CASNLGDTEAFF. The CDR3 coding sequence is TGTGCCAGCAACTTAGGGGACACTGAAGCTTTCTTT. Variable domain in full (rest from reference TRBV9 and TRBJ1-1): DSGVTQTPKHLITATGQRVTLRCSPRSGDLSVYWYQQSLDQGLQFLIQYYNGEERAKGNILERFSAQQFPDLHSELNLSSLELGDSALYFCASNLGDTEAFFGQGTRLTVV.

The chain couples TRBV9 to TRBJ2-1, with D possibly being TRBD2 (6 bases). CDR1 is SGDLS and CDR2 is YYNGEE in the germline V gene. The CDR3 has 16 residues. V lost 0 bases and J 1 base, leaving 11 bases between the germline ends. The CDR3 DNA reads TGTGCCAGCAGCGTAGACGCGGGGCATTCCTACAATGAGCAGTTCTTC. It encodes CASSVDAGHSYNEQFF.

The genes are TRBV30 and TRBJ1-1; a weak D match, TRBD1 (6 bases). The V gene lost 2 bases and the J gene lost 8 bases, with 9 bases spanning the gap. The CDR3 is 11 amino acids. Germline CDR1 reads GTSNPN; CDR2 reads SVGIG (reference sequence). In DNA form, the CDR3 reads TGTGCCTGGAGTACAGGGACCGAAGCTTTCTTT. This encodes CAWSTGTEAFF.

J is TRBJ2-5 and V is TRBV29-1; 11 bases are shared with TRBD2. The junction had 15 bases not matched to a gene; V was cut back by 7 bases and J by 5 bases. Germline V gene sequence: CDR1 SQVTM, CDR2 ANQGSEA. CDR3 length: 16 residues. CDR3 sequence reads: CSARGTSGASGETQYF. The CDR3, as DNA: TGCAGCGCTAGGGGGACTAGCGGAGCTTCGGGGGAGACCCAGTACTTC.

The rearrangement joins TRBV29-1 to TRBJ1-2, with a weak D call TRBD1 (6 bases). The CDR3 has 14 amino acids. V was shortened by 2 bases and J by 5 bases, with 15 bases between the two germline ends. Germline CDR1 is SQVTM and CDR2 is ANQGSEA. This CDR3 reads CSVERGYADYGYTF. DNA of the CDR3: TGCAGCGTTGAAAGGGGGTATGCGGATTATGGCTACACCTTC. The variable domain in full, with the rest retrieved from reference TRBV29-1 and TRBJ1-2, is SAVISQKPSRDICQRGTSLTIQCQVDSQVTMMFWYRQQPGQSLTLIATANQGSEATYESGFVIDKFPISRPNLTFSTLTVSNMSPEDSSIYLCSVERGYADYGYTFGSGTRLTVV.

CDR3: CASSLGDRGWYEQYF. In nucleotides, the CDR3 is TGCGCCAGCAGCTTGGGGGACAGGGGGTGGTACGAGCAGTACTTC. This chain uses TRBV5-1 with TRBJ2-7, with 11 bases aligning to TRBD1. This CDR3 is 15 amino acids long. V trimming: 0 bases; J trimming: 4 bases; junction bases outside the gene matches: 3. Germline loops: CDR1 SGHRS, CDR2 YFSETQ.